Following are 27 T cell receptor beta chains from one sample sequenced in a study of radiotherapy plus CTLA-4 blockade in lung cancer. Only in-frame clones appear in the TCRdb table, and some are missing; sequencing was by immunoSEQ multiplex PCR. This table holds under 55,000 clones, approximately 78% found once. The sequencing used peripheral blood, collected from a patient treated with radiotherapy plus ipilimumab. The receptors originated from a human donor with non-small cell lung cancer who had stable disease on radiotherapy plus ipilimumab.

The V and J genes are TRBV28 and TRBJ2-5; D is undetermined. Per the germline V gene, CDR1 is MDHEN and CDR2 is SYDVKM. The CDR3 is 13 residues long. V lost 10 bases, J lost 0 bases, and 12 bases lay in between. The CDR3 is CATLGSNQETQYF. The CDR3 coding sequence is TGTGCCACCCTCGGGTCTAACCAAGAGACCCAGTACTTC. Based on the CDR3 plus reference TRBV28 and TRBJ2-5, the full variable domain is DVKVTQSSRYLVKRTGEKVFLECVQDMDHENMFWYRQDPGLGLRLIYFSYDVKMKEKGDIPEGYSVSREKKERFSLILESASTNQTSMYLCATLGSNQETQYFGPGTRLLVL.

This clone has more than one count but fewer than ten. The chain is built from TRBV11-3 and TRBJ2-3, with 11 bases matching TRBD2. The trim removed 5 bases at V and 1 base at J, leaving 5 bases unmatched. Germline CDR1 is SGHNT and CDR2 is YENEEA. The CDR3 spans 16 residues. The CDR3 loop is CASSQGTSGRTDTQYF. As DNA, the CDR3 is TGTGCCAGCAGCCAGGGGACTAGCGGACGCACAGATACGCAGTATTTT. The full variable domain, with the rest looked up from reference TRBV11-3 and TRBJ2-3, is EAGVVQSPRYKIIEKKQPVAFWCNPISGHNTLYWYLQNLGQGPELLIRYENEEAVDDSQLPKDRFSAERLKGVDSTLKIQPAELGDSAVYLCASSQGTSGRTDTQYFGPGTRLTVL.

This chain links TRBV2 with TRBJ1-4; a weak D match, TRBD1 (5 bases). The CDR3 contains 16 residues. The germline gives CDR1 SNHLY, CDR2 FYNNEI. The germline V and J ends were trimmed by 1 base and 7 bases, with 16 bases remaining between them. The CDR3 spells CASSEVRGDYSEKLFF. DNA for the CDR3: TGTGCCAGCAGTGAAGTCCGGGGGGACTACAGTGAAAAACTGTTTTTT. Full variable domain (missing parts from reference TRBV2 and TRBJ1-4): EPEVTQTPSHQVTQMGQEVILRCVPISNHLYFYWYRQILGQKVEFLVSFYNNEISEKSEIFDDQFSVERPDGSNFTLKIRSTKLEDSAMYFCASSEVRGDYSEKLFFGSGTQLSVL.

The CDR3 protein is CASSLTVSSTDTQYF. The CDR3 nucleotides read TGTGCCAGCAGTCTCACAGTATCTAGCACAGATACGCAGTATTTT. The chain joins TRBV6-6 to TRBJ2-3; unclear D gene. The germline V and J ends were trimmed by 5 bases and 0 bases, with 12 bases remaining between them. In germline, CDR1 is MNHNY, CDR2 SVGAGI (reference sequence). The length of the CDR3 is 15 residues.

About this clone itself: Sequence at one end of the junction differs from germline and may be a read error. CDR3 amino acids: CSPIKNSEAFF. CDR3 DNA: TGCAGTCCAATTAAGAACTCTGAAGCTTTCTTT. This sequence joins TRBV20-1 and TRBJ1-1; D remains unclear. This CDR3 has 11 amino acids. Germline V CDR1 and CDR2: DFQATT, SNEGSKA (reference sequence).

The chain links TRBV28 to TRBJ2-1; 9 nucleotides agree with TRBD1. V was pared by 3 bases and J by 6 bases, with 12 bases of the junction left unmatched. Germline CDR1 is MDHEN and CDR2 is SYDVKM. CDR3 length: 17 residues. The CDR3 DNA reads as TGTGCCAGCAGTTTCTTTCCGCGGGACAGGGCTGGCAATGAGCAGTTCTTC. This codes for CASSFFPRDRAGNEQFF.

This clone was seen only a few times. This chain connects TRBV15 to TRBJ2-3; D is ambiguous. Germline V gives CDR1 LNHNV, CDR2 YYDKDF (reference sequence). Between the trimmed V and J ends, which lost 0 bases and 3 bases, there was a span of 16 bases. The CDR3 loop spans 17 amino acids. The CDR3 DNA sequence: TGTGCCACCAGCAGAGATCGAGAGGAAACCTGGACAGATACGCAGTATTTT. Amino acid sequence: CATSRDREETWTDTQYF.

The rearrangement uses TRBV6-6 and TRBJ1-1, with 8 bases fitting TRBD1. Germline CDR1 MNHNY, CDR2 SVGAGI (reference sequence). The CDR3 runs to 12 residues. V was pared by 6 bases and J by 11 bases, with 8 bases of the junction left unmatched. CDR3 bases: TGTGCCAGCAGCCTCCTAACAGGGGGGGCTTTCTTT. Translating it yields CASSLLTGGAFF.

This chain connects TRBV7-8 to TRBJ2-1, with 9 bases matching TRBD2. Germline CDR1 SGHVS, CDR2 FQNEAQ. Trimming removed 2 bases from V and 9 bases from J; junction bases left unmatched: 11. The CDR3 loop spans 16 amino acids. The CDR3 is CASSLRGSGSKGEQFF. The CDR3 DNA reads TGTGCCAGCAGCTTAAGGGGTAGCGGGAGTAAAGGTGAGCAGTTCTTC.

This chain links TRBV28 with TRBJ1-5, with D maybe TRBD1 (6 bases). Trimming stripped 5 bases from V and 7 bases from J, with 18 bases between. The CDR3 is 15 residues long. Germline CDR1 and CDR2: MDHEN and SYDVKM. The CDR3 here is CASSVPQGAGQPQHF. CDR3 DNA sequence: TGTGCCAGCAGTGTACCACAGGGCGCGGGCCAGCCCCAGCATTTT.

The V gene is TRBV13, the J gene TRBJ2-1; D is uncertain. The CDR3 has 15 residues. The V gene's germline CDR1 is PRHDT and CDR2 FYEKMQ (reference sequence). V was shortened by 2 bases and J by 3 bases, with 11 bases between the two germline ends. For the CDR3, the DNA is TGTGCCAGCAGCTTAAGAGGTTCGTTCTACAATGAGCAGTTCTTC. This codes for CASSLRGSFYNEQFF.

The genes are TRBV16 and TRBJ2-1, with D tentatively TRBD1 (6 bases). Trimming cost V 2 bases and J 5 bases, with 13 bases left between them. The CDR3 extends over 15 amino acids. The germline V gene encodes CDR1 KGHSY and CDR2 FQNENV. CDR3 DNA sequence: TGTGCCAGCAGCCAAGGGCAGGGGACGGACAATGAGCAGTTCTTC. Its translation: CASSQGQGTDNEQFF.

V and J are TRBV6-6 and TRBJ1-5; 8 positions match TRBD1. With 6 bases clipped from V and 4 bases from J, the junction kept 8 bases outside the gene matches. Per germline, CDR1 MNHNY and CDR2 SVGAGI (reference sequence). This CDR3 has 15 residues. The CDR3 reads CASSLRTGPNQPQHF. The CDR3 nucleotides are TGTGCCAGCAGCCTCCGGACAGGGCCTAATCAGCCCCAGCATTTT.

This clone was seen only once. V and J are TRBV7-2 and TRBJ2-7; 8 bases align to TRBD2. The CDR3 is 15 residues long. The germline CDR1 and CDR2 sequences are SGHTA and FQGNSA. Trimming at V came to 6 bases and at J to 4 bases, leaving 11 bases not matched to a gene. The CDR3 sequence is CASRPAGTGGYEQYF. Written as DNA, the CDR3 is TGTGCCAGCAGGCCGGCGGGAACGGGAGGGTACGAGCAGTACTTC.

CDR3 sequence reads: CASSRATVADTQETQYF. The CDR3 coding sequence is TGCGCCAGCAGCCGCGCGACGGTGGCGGATACACAAGAGACCCAGTACTTC. This chain links TRBV5-1 with TRBJ2-5; D is ambiguous. V gave up 4 bases and J gave up 2 bases, with 21 bases separating them. The CDR3 is 17 residues long. Germline V gene data show CDR1 as SGHRS and CDR2 as YFSETQ. Full variable domain (remainder filled in from reference TRBV5-1 and TRBJ2-5): KAGVTQTPRYLIKTRGQQVTLSCSPISGHRSVSWYQQTPGQGLQFLFEYFSETQRNKGNFPGRFSGRQFSNSRSEMNVSTLELGDSALYLCASSRATVADTQETQYFGPGTRLLVL.

V and J are TRBV21-1 and TRBJ2-7; no DNA check was done on the table's D call, TRBD2. TRBV21-1 is a listed pseudogene. The CDR3 contains 14 residues. CDR3 in amino acids: CASSTRLTPCEQYF. In DNA, the CDR3 is TGTGCCAGCAGCACTCGTCTGACTCCCTGCGAGCAGTACTTC.

The CDR3 nucleotides read TGTGCCAGCAGCTCTTACGGACTAGCGGGAGCCAACAATGAGCAGTTCTTC. The encoded protein is CASSSYGLAGANNEQFF. The rearrangement joins TRBV5-6 to TRBJ2-1; 13 nucleotides agree with TRBD2. The length of the CDR3 is 17 residues. V shed 3 bases, J shed 5 bases, and the junction held 8 bases outside the gene matches. Germline V gives CDR1 SGHDT, CDR2 YYEEEE.

V gene TRBV7-9 combines with J gene TRBJ2-3; no clear D. Germline V gene data show CDR1 as SEHNR and CDR2 as FQNEAQ (reference sequence). Trimming stripped 6 bases from V and 4 bases from J, with 8 bases between. The CDR3 runs to 12 residues. CDR3 coding DNA: TGTGCCAGCAGTCTCAAGCCAGATACGCAGTATTTT. As protein: CASSLKPDTQYF.

The genes are TRBV4-2 and TRBJ2-5; 13 bases are a match to TRBD2. Germline values: CDR1 LGHNA, CDR2 YNFKEQ. This CDR3 is built from 16 residues. After removal of 4 bases from V and 5 bases from J, the junction contained 7 bases not matched to a gene. CDR3 nucleotide sequence: TGTGCCAGCAGCCTTGGGACTAGCGGGGAGAGGGAGACCCAGTACTTC. It translates to CASSLGTSGERETQYF.

This clone occurred a few times. The chain carries TRBV28 and TRBJ1-5, with 7 bases that match TRBD1. The germline CDR1 and CDR2 sequences are MDHEN and SYDVKM. CDR3 length: 16 amino acids. Trimming removed 3 bases from V and 5 bases from J; junction bases left unmatched: 10. In nucleotides, the CDR3 is TGTGCCAGCAGTTTGGGGGACAGCAGGAGGCATCAGCCCCAGCATTTT. It is translated as CASSLGDSRRHQPQHF.

The chain joins TRBV11-3 to TRBJ2-7; 9 bases match TRBD2. From germline, CDR1 is SGHNT and CDR2 YENEEA. Trimming removed 8 bases from V and 0 bases from J; junction bases left unmatched: 5. The CDR3 is 14 residues long. CDR3 coding DNA: TGTGCCAGCTCGACTAGCGGAGCCTCCTACGAGCAGTACTTC. Translation gives CASSTSGASYEQYF.

The chain recombines TRBV7-9 with TRBJ2-7; D remains unclear. CDR1 and CDR2 (germline): SEHNR, FQNEAQ (reference sequence). CDR3 length: 13 residues. Trimming cost V 0 bases and J 3 bases, with 6 bases left between them. The CDR3 is CASSLAPLYEQYF. For the CDR3, the DNA is TGTGCCAGCAGCTTAGCCCCTCTCTACGAGCAGTACTTC.

The rearrangement uses TRBV15 and TRBJ1-3, with 10 bases that match TRBD1. Germline lookup yields CDR1 LNHNV and CDR2 YYDKDF (reference sequence). Trimming took 9 bases from V and 6 from J; bases not matched to a gene: 2. The CDR3 spans 12 residues. The CDR3 sequence is CATGQGLNTIYF. CDR3 DNA: TGTGCCACGGGACAGGGGTTAAACACCATATATTTT. The full variable domain, with the rest looked up from reference TRBV15 and TRBJ1-3, is DAMVIQNPRYQVTQFGKPVTLSCSQTLNHNVMYWYQQKSSQAPKLLFHYYDKDFNNEADTPDNFQSRRPNTSFCFLDIRSPGLGDTAMYLCATGQGLNTIYFGEGSWLTVV.

V and J are TRBV6-4 and TRBJ2-7; 11 bases agree with TRBD2. V lost 0 bases to trimming and J lost 4 bases; unmatched junction nucleotides: 11. The CDR3 loop spans 18 amino acids. Germline V gene data show CDR1 as MRHNA and CDR2 as SNTAGT. The CDR3 is CASSDSREGTSGLYEQYF. The CDR3 nucleotides read TGTGCCAGCAGTGACTCGAGGGAGGGGACTAGCGGCTTATACGAGCAGTACTTC.

The rearrangement uses TRBV5-1 and TRBJ1-1, with no clear D. V was pared by 3 bases and J by 0 bases, with 9 bases between. Germline lookup yields CDR1 SGHRS and CDR2 YFSETQ. CDR3 length equals 14 residues. As DNA, the CDR3 is TGCGCCAGCAGCTCCGACATGTTGAACACTGAAGCTTTCTTT. This encodes CASSSDMLNTEAFF.

This CDR3 is CASSRQGAGEQYF. Here the CDR3 DNA reads TGTGCCAGTAGTAGGCAGGGGGCTGGGGAGCAGTACTTC. The chain combines TRBV19 with TRBJ2-7, with 8 bases identical to TRBD1. Germline V CDR1 and CDR2: LNHDA, SQIVND (reference sequence). The trim removed 4 bases at V and 7 bases at J, leaving 6 bases unmatched. The CDR3 runs 13 residues.

The chain carries TRBV30 and TRBJ2-3, with 10 bases lining up with TRBD2. Germline CDR1 GTSNPN, CDR2 SVGIG (reference sequence). V lost 0 bases to trimming and J lost 2 bases; unmatched junction nucleotides: 14. This CDR3 comprises 19 residues. CDR3 sequence: CAWSVLASGSLTFTDTQYF. CDR3 coding DNA: TGTGCCTGGAGTGTTCTGGCTAGCGGGAGTTTAACCTTCACAGATACGCAGTATTTT.